The rows below give T cell receptor beta chains drawn from one sample of a study of blood T cells in healthy people across ages. Each CDR3 protein gets one entry after TCRdb re-called the 5' RACE reads with MiXCR. The sample has approximately 850,000 distinct CDR3 sequences, more than 45% seen once. The specimen sequenced was blood. These receptors were collected from a man aged 25-45 years in good health. Each CDR3 is given with its conserved first and last residue. D genes are given only for firm matches. Only some rows state a clone size, as once, few, many or a class for expanded clones.

v_call	clone_size	d_call	j_call	cdr3_aa	cdr3_nt
TRBV7-9	few	TRBD1	TRBJ2-7	CASVGDRGYEQYF	TGTGCCAGCGTCGGGGACAGGGGTTACGAGCAGTACTTC
TRBV5-1	NA	NA	TRBJ2-1	CASSLFGSSYNEQFF	TGCGCCAGCAGCTTGTTCGGCAGCTCCTACAATGAGCAGTTCTTC
TRBV7-6	NA	NA	TRBJ2-7	CASMGPGEQYF	TGTGCCAGCATGGGACCCGGGGAGCAGTACTTC
TRBV19	NA	NA	TRBJ2-7	CASSIARGYEQYF	TGTGCCAGTAGTATCGCTCGAGGCTACGAGCAGTACTTC
TRBV28	NA	NA	TRBJ2-4	CASSPRQVGKDIQYF	TGTGCCAGCAGCCCCCGACAGGTCGGTAAGGACATTCAGTACTTC
TRBV20-1	NA	NA	TRBJ2-7	CSARDENRAYEQYF	TGCAGTGCTAGAGATGAGAACAGGGCCTACGAGCAGTACTTC
TRBV12-3/TRBV12-4	NA	TRBD2	TRBJ2-7	CASSPDAGGRSYEQYF	TGTGCCAGCAGTCCCGACGCGGGGGGGAGATCCTACGAGCAGTACTTC
TRBV2	NA	TRBD2	TRBJ2-1	CASSERLAGAYNEQFF	TGTGCCAGCAGTGAACGGCTAGCGGGAGCCTACAATGAGCAGTTCTTC
TRBV12-3/TRBV12-4	once	NA	TRBJ2-5	CASSFGVDSQETQYF	TGTGCCAGCAGTTTCGGTGTGGACAGTCAAGAGACCCAGTACTTC
TRBV6-1	NA	TRBD1	TRBJ2-3	CASSTHRGGFTDTQYF	TGTGCCAGCAGTACCCACAGGGGTGGGTTTACAGATACGCAGTATTTT
TRBV7-6	NA	NA	TRBJ2-2	CASSVYGWTGELFF	TGTGCCAGCAGCGTATATGGATGGACCGGGGAGCTGTTTTTT
TRBV2	NA	TRBD2	TRBJ2-1	CANGRETTNEQFF	TGTGCCAATGGGCGGGAGACAACCAATGAGCAGTTCTTC
TRBV7-9	NA	TRBD1	TRBJ1-6	CASSSGDSNSPLHF	TGTGCCAGCAGCTCCGGGGACAGTAATTCACCCCTCCACTTT
TRBV7-2	NA	NA	TRBJ1-2	CASSPDYSYGYTF	TGTGCCAGCAGCCCAGATTACTCATATGGCTACACCTTC